This TCR beta chain originates from a study of cytomegalovirus exposure and HLA in healthy donors. In the case of this clone: Its antigen remains unknown.

A multiplex PCR was run with 60 Vbeta primers and 13 Jbeta primers. Profiling relied on immunoSEQ multiplex PCR, and the TCRdb table lists in-frame clones only, not all of them. The table lists 150,000 to 200,000 clones, roughly 78% of them singletons. Findings of the study overall: As confirmed in vitro, a few CMV-associated chains were specific for CMV antigens. In a later analysis, TCR beta V- and J-gene trimming was associated with a missense DCLRE1C variant. The study labeled approximately 150 TCR beta chains cytomegalovirus-associated.

Germline V gives CDR1 SQVTM, CDR2 ANQGSEA. With V trimmed by 6 bases and J by 6 bases, 2 bases remained unmatched. The CDR3 has 12 residues. The chain is built from TRBV29-1 and TRBJ2-3, with 11 bases lining up with TRBD2. This TCR derives from a woman in her 30s in good health and CMV-seronegative. Sequenced material: PBMCs. This CDR3 is CSVGTSGDTQYF. The DNA of the CDR3 is TGCAGCGTGGGGACTAGCGGTGATACGCAGTATTTT.